Each of the 24 T cell receptor beta chains below was sequenced from the same sample in a study of patients and donors after allogeneic stem cell transplantation. From the RT-PCR reads, TCRdb called clonotypes with MiXCR, one entry per CDR3 protein. In the table there are over 350,000 distinct CDR3 sequences, under 20% of which are singletons. Sequencing was carried out using blood, either unsorted or a sorted T cell fraction (not recorded which). The source is a human donor who was either an allogeneic HSCT recipient or a stem cell or donor lymphocyte infusion donor (not recorded which). It is not recorded whose cells these are; they may come from a transplant donor.

This chain uses TRBV4-3 with TRBJ2-7; D assignment may be TRBD1 or TRBD2 (6 bases each). There are 15 residues in the CDR3. Germline V lookup: CDR1 LGHNA, CDR2 YSLEER. The V gene lost 0 bases and the J gene lost 1 base, with 10 bases spanning the gap. The CDR3 DNA follows: TGCGCCAGCAGCCAAGATCCGGGGGCGTCCTACGAGCAGTACTTC. Residues: CASSQDPGASYEQYF.

The sample holds a few counts of this clonotype. The chain couples TRBV10-3 to TRBJ1-5; TRBD1 is a possible D gene (5 bases). Germline V gene lookup returns CDR1 ENHRY and CDR2 SYGVKD. The CDR3 totals 14 residues. Trimming left V 5 bases short and J 3 bases short, with 11 bases between. CDR3 DNA: TGTGCCATCAGTCCCCCAGGGATCAATCAGCCCCAGCATTTT. Protein sequence: CAISPPGINQPQHF.

This clonotype was seen repeatedly, ten times or more. The chain employs TRBV5-1 and TRBJ2-2; no clear D. CDR1 and CDR2 (germline): SGHRS, YFSETQ. Trimming removed 4 bases at V and 6 bases at J, with 19 bases between. This CDR3 is 16 amino acids long. CDR3 residues: CASSLRWEVGSGELFF. In DNA, the CDR3 is TGCGCCAGCAGCCTACGGTGGGAAGTGGGCTCCGGGGAGCTGTTTTTT.

This clonotype has just a few counts. The chain has TRBV7-9 and TRBJ2-5, with TRBD1 identical over 12 bases. Germline CDR1 reads SEHNR; CDR2 reads FQNEAQ (reference sequence). This CDR3 has 16 residues. Trimming cost V 3 bases and J 1 base; bases outside gene matches: 3. The DNA of the CDR3 is TGTGCCAGCAGCTTGGGGGACAGGGGGCTCCAAGAGACCCAGTACTTC. It specifies CASSLGDRGLQETQYF.

The gene calls are TRBV4-3 and TRBJ2-7; weak D call: TRBD2 (6 bases). The CDR3 has 15 amino acids. Trimming removed 0 bases at V and 4 bases at J, with 13 bases between. Germline lookup yields CDR1 LGHNA and CDR2 YSLEER. DNA for the CDR3: TGCGCCAGCAGCCAAGATAGGTACGGGGGATACGAGCAGTACTTC. It is translated as CASSQDRYGGYEQYF.

This clonotype was counted many times. The rearrangement uses TRBV20-1 and TRBJ2-3, with a tentative D call TRBD2 (7 bases). The CDR3 runs to 12 residues. Germline V gene sequence: CDR1 DFQATT, CDR2 SNEGSKA (reference sequence). CDR3 sequence reads: CRGGRATDTQYF. CDR3 bases: TGCAGGGGGGGGCGGGCCACAGATACGCAGTATTTT.

CDR3 nucleotides: TGTGCCAGCAGCTCTTGGGACAGGCCAGGGATTCAGTACTTC. Translated: CASSSWDRPGIQYF. V and J are TRBV7-9 and TRBJ2-4; 8 bases align to TRBD1. CDR1 and CDR2 (germline): SEHNR, FQNEAQ (reference sequence). V dropped 4 bases and J dropped 10; count of bases not matched to a gene: 9. The CDR3 spans 14 residues.

This clonotype was counted a few times. The chain couples TRBV27 to TRBJ1-1, with TRBD1 matching 10 bases. Germline CDR1 MNHEY, CDR2 SMNVEV (reference sequence). Unmatched junction bases numbered 12, after V lost 7 bases and J lost 1 base. The CDR3 sequence is 17 residues long. CDR3 DNA sequence: TGTGCCAGCAAATTCATGACAGGGGGCGGGGGGAACACTGAAGCTTTCTTT. Translation: CASKFMTGGGGNTEAFF.

V is TRBV30 and J is TRBJ2-7; D is ambiguous. Germline CDR1 and CDR2: GTSNPN and SVGIG (reference sequence). Deletions cut 0 bases from V and 6 bases from J, with 12 bases between. The CDR3 is made up of 13 amino acids. The CDR3 DNA reads TGTGCCTGGAGTGTAAGCATTTATGGCGAGCAGTACTTC. Translated: CAWSVSIYGEQYF.

For the CDR3, the DNA is TGTGCCAGCAGCTTAGCGGTCACCCACTACGAGCAGTACTTC. Protein product: CASSLAVTHYEQYF. The chain carries TRBV7-9 and TRBJ2-7, with unresolved D. The V gene lost 0 bases and the J gene lost 3 bases, with 9 bases spanning the gap. The CDR3 length is 14 residues. Per germline, CDR1 SEHNR and CDR2 FQNEAQ (reference sequence).

The V gene is TRBV27, the J gene TRBJ2-3, with 9 nucleotides matching TRBD2. Per germline, CDR1 MNHEY and CDR2 SMNVEV (reference sequence). V lost 7 bases, J lost 2 bases, and 10 bases stayed unmatched. This CDR3 comprises 16 residues. As DNA, the CDR3 is TGTGCCAGCACTCGACTAGCGGACCTAGCCACAGATACGCAGTATTTT. It yields the protein CASTRLADLATDTQYF.

A few counts support this clonotype. The CDR3 DNA reads as TGTGCCATCAGCCGACTAGCGGGAGGGCCGGGAAGCAACGAGCAGTACTTC. It yields the protein CAISRLAGGPGSNEQYF. This chain connects TRBV10-3 to TRBJ2-7, with TRBD2 identical over 14 bases. Per germline, CDR1 ENHRY and CDR2 SYGVKD. CDR3 length: 17 residues. V shed 6 bases and J 5 bases; nucleotides not matched to a gene: 12.

V usage is TRBV3-1 and J usage is TRBJ2-4, with TRBD2 identical over 16 bases. The CDR3 runs 17 residues. Germline CDR1 and CDR2: LGHDT and YNNKEL (reference sequence). Losses at the gene ends were 2 bases for V and 7 bases for J; bases not matched to a gene: 5. The CDR3 DNA sequence: TGTGCCAGCAGCCAAAAGGGACTAGCGGGGGGGCCGAACATTCAGTACTTC. It specifies CASSQKGLAGGPNIQYF.

This clonotype was counted a few times. The chain employs TRBV6-5 and TRBJ2-1, with 8 bases lining up with TRBD2. The CDR3 is 12 amino acids. Germline CDR1 MNHEY, CDR2 SVGAGI. J lost 9 bases, V lost 2 bases, and 0 bases had no gene match. This CDR3 reads CASSYAGGEQFF. For the CDR3, the DNA is TGTGCCAGCAGTTACGCGGGGGGTGAGCAGTTCTTC.

This clonotype came up many times. The chain carries TRBV4-1 and TRBJ2-1; D perhaps matches TRBD2 (7 bases). The CDR3 loop spans 17 amino acids. V lost 1 base and J 8 bases, leaving 21 bases between the germline ends. Germline lookup yields CDR1 MGHRA and CDR2 YSYEKL. In nucleotides, the CDR3 is TGCGCCAGCAGCCAAGGCCTTGGGGGGGGCGTCTCGGATGAGCAGTTCTTC. Its translation: CASSQGLGGGVSDEQFF.

This clonotype appeared many times. The rearrangement joins TRBV12-3 or TRBV12-4 to TRBJ2-2, with 10 bases aligning to TRBD2. Germline trimming cut 4 bases from V and 8 bases from J; bases unmatched to any gene: 7. The CDR3 sequence is 15 residues long. CDR3 amino acids: CASSSPAGGVGELFF. In DNA form, the CDR3 reads TGTGCCAGCAGTTCACCAGCGGGGGGGGTGGGGGAGCTGTTTTTT.

This chain joins TRBV4-3 and TRBJ1-1; D gene uncertain. The CDR3 contains 13 residues. V was cut by 0 bases and J by 3 bases, with 5 bases left in between. In germline, CDR1 is LGHNA, CDR2 YSLEER. Here the CDR3 reads CASSQDKYTEAFF. CDR3 sequence (DNA): TGCGCCAGCAGCCAAGATAAGTACACTGAAGCTTTCTTT.

The chain recombines TRBV2 with TRBJ2-3; D is uncertain. Deletions cut 3 bases from V and 4 bases from J, with 11 bases between. CDR1 SNHLY and CDR2 FYNNEI come from the germline V gene. CDR3 length: 14 residues. The DNA of the CDR3 is TGTGCCAGCAGTGAGCTGGGCGTAGCAGATACGCAGTATTTT. Protein product: CASSELGVADTQYF.

This clonotype showed up many times. The chain carries TRBV5-1 and TRBJ2-2; 7 bases are a match to TRBD1. The CDR3 length is 16 residues. Germline V gives CDR1 SGHRS, CDR2 YFSETQ. V dropped 0 bases and J dropped 6; count of bases not matched to a gene: 8. The chain's CDR3 is CASSLDSGGRSGELFF. The CDR3 bases are TGCGCCAGCAGCTTGGACTCAGGGGGTCGTTCCGGGGAGCTGTTTTTT.

The genes are TRBV14 and TRBJ2-1; possible D gene TRBD1, 6 bases. The length of the CDR3 is 16 residues. Germline V gene sequence: CDR1 SGHDN, CDR2 FVKESK. Deletions cut 0 bases from V and 4 bases from J, with 13 bases between. CDR3 sequence reads: CASSQEDSHVYNEQFF. As DNA, the CDR3 is TGTGCCAGCAGCCAAGAGGACAGCCACGTTTACAATGAGCAGTTCTTC. Full variable domain (missing parts from reference TRBV14 and TRBJ2-1): EAGVTQFPSHSVIEKGQTVTLRCDPISGHDNLYWYRRVMGKEIKFLLHFVKESKQDESGMPNNRFLAERTGGTYSTLKVQPAELEDSGVYFCASSQEDSHVYNEQFFGPGTRLTVL.

The rearrangement joins TRBV6-2 or TRBV6-3 to TRBJ1-1, with D hard to call. V was trimmed by 6 bases and J by 7 bases, leaving 15 bases between them. CDR1 and CDR2 from the germline V gene are MNHEY and SVGEGT. This CDR3 contains 13 residues. The CDR3 sequence: CASSPTWAGEAFF. CDR3 bases: TGTGCCAGCAGCCCAACGTGGGCAGGTGAAGCTTTCTTT.

This clonotype occurred a few times. V usage is TRBV7-9 and J usage is TRBJ2-3; perhaps D is TRBD1 or TRBD2 (5 bases each). V was clipped by 5 bases and J by 0 bases, with 15 bases between them. Germline CDR1 reads SEHNR; CDR2 reads FQNEAQ (reference sequence). CDR3 size: 16 residues. This chain's CDR3 is CASSPEGTTSTDTQYF. The DNA of the CDR3 is TGTGCCAGCAGCCCCGAGGGGACGACTAGCACAGATACGCAGTATTTT.

The rearrangement joins TRBV12-3 or TRBV12-4 to TRBJ1-1; a possible D gene is TRBD1 (6 bases). The CDR3 covers 17 residues. V was shortened by 5 bases and J by 3 bases, with 22 bases between the two germline ends. The CDR3, as DNA: TGTGCCAGCAGTACCCGGAGGGGGATTGAAGTGGACACTGAAGCTTTCTTT. This sequence encodes CASSTRRGIEVDTEAFF.

There are a few counts of this clonotype. V usage is TRBV12-3 or TRBV12-4 and J usage is TRBJ2-7, with D hard to call. The V end was cut by 2 bases, the J end by 2 bases, with 7 bases between. This CDR3 comprises 13 residues. The CDR3: CASSLMETYEQYF. The CDR3 coding sequence is TGTGCCAGCAGTTTAATGGAGACCTACGAGCAGTACTTC.